This T cell receptor (beta chain) was retrieved from a study of shared clonotypes between healthy human individuals. Positive CCR7 selection of CD45RO-negative cells yielded the naive CD8 cells, and terminally differentiated effector memory CD45RA+ cells were excluded. Germline-derived CDR1 and CDR2 are MNHNY and SVGAGI (reference sequence). The CDR3 is made up of 14 amino acids. Deletions cut 2 bases from V and 4 bases from J, with 11 bases between. Assay: immunoSEQ multiplex PCR; the TCRdb copy retains only in-frame clones and omits some. The sample carries around 610,000 clones, roughly 96% recorded once.

This chain links TRBV6-6 with TRBJ1-2; D gene unclear. Sequenced material: naive CD8+ T cells sorted from blood. The TCR originated in a woman under 40 in good health. Here the CDR3 DNA reads TGTGCCAGCAGTTACGACACCTTGTTCTATGGCTACACCTTC. Amino acid sequence: CASSYDTLFYGYTF.